This T cell receptor beta chain is from a study of T cells in tumors and immune-related adverse events. V lost 5 bases, J lost 8 bases, and 21 bases lay in between. This CDR3 has 15 residues. Looked up from germline, CDR1 is SGHTA and CDR2 is FQGNSA. Sequencing used immunoSEQ multiplex PCR; TCRdb keeps in-frame clones, though not all of them. The sample includes about 24,000 clones, around 90% of them seen just once. This clone was recorded a few times. This specimen consisted of lymph node tissue, obtained from a patient treated with anti-PD-1 therapy. V and J are TRBV7-2 and TRBJ1-2; no firm D call. The receptor was isolated from a female donor with metastatic renal cell carcinoma. The CDR3 sequence: CASSQSRQPFDGYTF. The CDR3, as DNA: TGTGCCAGCAGCCAAAGTAGGCAGCCTTTTGACGGCTACACCTTC.